This T cell receptor (beta chain) was captured in a study of blood T cell repertoires in COVID-19. In the study overall: PBMCs, B-cell-depleted T cells, or T cells provided the cDNA or gDNA that made up the material.

Original processing methods: Estimation of nucleated cell counts was performed using reference gene primer amplification. Sequenced by immunoSEQ multiplex PCR; TCRdb stores in-frame clones only, minus some. V, J and clone size are those of that table, while D and trimming were read from the DNA. Of 150,000 or so clones listed, around 85% are singletons. This CDR3 region has 12 residues. Looked up from germline, CDR1 is KGHDR and CDR2 is SFDVKD. Trimming took 4 bases from V and 15 from J; bases not matched to a gene: 5. The source material was peripheral blood. This TCR was recovered from a man aged 60-69 years with active or convalescent COVID-19. This chain joins TRBV24-1 and TRBJ2-1; 10 bases map to TRBD1. CDR3 in DNA: TGTGCCACCAGTGAGCCCGGGACAGGGGTGTTCTTC. Protein sequence: CATSEPGTGVFF.